This T cell receptor beta chain emerged from a study of blood T cell repertoires in COVID-19. Study background: Acute-phase and convalescent COVID-19 samples originated in the United States, Italy and Spain.

Germline assignment: CDR1 SGHTA and CDR2 FQGNSA. This CDR3 spans 15 amino acids. V was shortened by 1 base and J by 0 bases, with 7 bases between the two germline ends. Original data processing: Quantification of nucleated cells was approximated via reference gene primer amplification. Method: immunoSEQ multiplex PCR; TCRdb's copy keeps in-frame clones and lacks some. For V, J and clone size, that table is used; D and trimming come from the DNA. The data show more than 300,000 clones, with roughly 90% seen just once and almost 4% held by the top ten. Membership in each cohort depended on participant-reported clinical history.

The chain employs TRBV7-2 and TRBJ2-1; D uncertain. This clonotype was obtained from a woman in her thirties who had been exposed to COVID-19. Sequencing used PBMCs or T cells enriched from blood (not recorded which). CDR3 region: CASSLDVGSYNEQFF. CDR3 DNA sequence: TGTGCCAGCAGCTTAGATGTCGGCTCCTACAATGAGCAGTTCTTC.